A single sample gave rise to the 18 T cell receptor beta chains below, sequenced in a study of T cells in Graves' hyperthyroidism and ophthalmopathy. The TCR beta CDR3 regions underwent amplification using RNA transcripts as the source. The primer set for the first-round RT-PCR of the TCR CDR3 was HTBI. TCRdb re-analysed the multiplex PCR reads in MiXCR, keeping a single row per CDR3 protein. The top ten hold around 17% of the sample, which has about 500,000 distinct CDR3 sequences, over 13% seen once. Sequencing was done on a sample of blood. Source of these receptors: a young woman with Graves' hyperthyroidism.

The gene calls are TRBV6-1 and TRBJ2-2; 15 bases align to TRBD2. Trimming took 6 bases from V and 4 from J; bases not matched to a gene: 3. The germline CDR1 and CDR2 sequences are MNHNS and SASEGT. The CDR3 sequence is 16 residues long. The CDR3 reads CASSRTSGRATGELFF. The CDR3 coding sequence is TGTGCCAGCAGCCGGACTAGCGGGAGGGCCACCGGGGAGCTGTTTTTT.

Worth noting for this clonotype: A much larger clone differs from this one at a single base, so this may be a read error. The chain couples TRBV11-1 to TRBJ1-6, with 8 positions matching TRBD1. Germline V lookup: CDR1 SGHAT, CDR2 FQDESV (reference sequence). The CDR3 totals 15 residues. This CDR3 is CASSYDGQGPSPLRF. Written as DNA, the CDR3 is TGTGCCAGCAGCTACGACGGACAGGGTCCCTCACCCCTCCGCTTT.

This clonotype has ten or more counts. The V and J genes are TRBV12-3 or TRBV12-4 and TRBJ2-1, with TRBD1 matching over 7 bases. This CDR3 spans 16 amino acids. The V and J ends lost 3 bases and 0 bases, in that order; junction bases with no gene match: 5. In DNA form, the CDR3 reads TGTGCCAGCAGTTTTTCCACAGGGGACTCCTACAATGAGCAGTTCTTC. Amino acids: CASSFSTGDSYNEQFF.

The genes are TRBV14 and TRBJ2-1; D is possibly TRBD1 or TRBD2 (5 bases each). This CDR3 spans 17 amino acids. The germline gives CDR1 SGHDN, CDR2 FVKESK. V was cut by 3 bases and J by 8 bases, with 23 bases left in between. The DNA of the CDR3 is TGTGCCAGCAGCCACCCCAGGGATGCGGAGTGGGGAGATGAGCAGTTCTTC. Amino acid sequence: CASSHPRDAEWGDEQFF.

The sample holds a few counts of this clonotype. The genes are TRBV20-1 and TRBJ1-1; 9 bases agree with TRBD1. Germline V gene sequence: CDR1 DFQATT, CDR2 SNEGSKA (reference sequence). The V and J ends lost 1 base and 4 bases, in that order; junction bases with no gene match: 16. The CDR3 totals 18 residues. The CDR3 here is CSARAPPSKTGGGTEAFF. CDR3 bases: TGCAGTGCTAGAGCGCCACCTTCCAAGACAGGGGGAGGCACTGAAGCTTTCTTT.

This clonotype was found many times. This chain joins TRBV30 and TRBJ1-1; maybe TRBD1 (6 bases). The germline V gene encodes CDR1 GTSNPN and CDR2 SVGIG (reference sequence). Deletions cut 3 bases from V and 6 bases from J, with 17 bases between. CDR3 length equals 14 residues. CDR3 residues: CAWRDQGGGAEAFF. The DNA of the CDR3 is TGTGCCTGGAGAGACCAAGGGGGGGGCGCTGAAGCTTTCTTT.

This clonotype was counted many times. This rearrangement joins TRBV11-1 to TRBJ2-7; 8 nucleotides match TRBD1. CDR1 and CDR2 from the germline V gene are SGHAT and FQDESV (reference sequence). The trim removed 1 base at V and 4 bases at J, leaving 3 bases unmatched. This CDR3 spans 14 amino acids. The CDR3 coding sequence is TGTGCCAGCAGCTTAGGAGGACAGGGTTACGAGCAGTACGTC. Protein: CASSLGGQGYEQYV.

This clonotype has at least ten counts. This chain uses TRBV24-1 with TRBJ2-7; 9 bases are shared with TRBD1. The J segment lost 5 bases and the V segment lost 4 bases, leaving 14 bases of the junction unmatched. This CDR3 has 17 amino acids. The germline CDR1 and CDR2 sequences are KGHDR and SFDVKD. As DNA, the CDR3 is TGTGCCACCAGTGACCGCACCGGGACAGGGCTCCGCCACGAGCAGTACTTC. Translating gives CATSDRTGTGLRHEQYF.

The chain is built from TRBV28 and TRBJ2-7, with D perhaps given as TRBD1 or TRBD2 (6 bases each). The CDR3 length is 14 residues. The V and J ends lost 5 bases and 5 bases respectively, with 16 bases between them. Germline lookup yields CDR1 MDHEN and CDR2 SYDVKM. The CDR3: CASSTPGGWDEQYF. The CDR3 DNA reads as TGTGCCAGCAGTACCCCCGGGGGCTGGGACGAGCAGTACTTC. Based on the CDR3 plus reference TRBV28 and TRBJ2-7, the full variable domain is DVKVTQSSRYLVKRTGEKVFLECVQDMDHENMFWYRQDPGLGLRLIYFSYDVKMKEKGDIPEGYSVSREKKERFSLILESASTNQTSMYLCASSTPGGWDEQYFGPGTRLTVT.

This clonotype was picked up many times. The rearrangement uses TRBV6-1 and TRBJ2-5; D perhaps matches TRBD2 (5 bases). Germline values: CDR1 MNHNS, CDR2 SASEGT. V lost 6 bases, J lost 5 bases, and 16 bases lay in between. The CDR3 totals 14 residues. CDR3 coding DNA: TGTGCCAGCAGCCTGCTAGCTGGTTCCGAGACCCAGTACTTC. This translates into CASSLLAGSETQYF.

This clonotype has at least ten counts. This chain uses TRBV7-3 with TRBJ2-3; 14 nucleotides align to TRBD2. The CDR3 is 16 residues long. The V gene's germline CDR1 is SGHTA and CDR2 FQGTGA. The trim removed 5 bases at V and 8 bases at J, leaving 9 bases unmatched. DNA for the CDR3: TGTGCCAGCAGCCGGTCAGGGACTAGCGGGAGAGCTACGCAGTATTTT. It is translated as CASSRSGTSGRATQYF. Complete variable domain (other parts from reference TRBV7-3 and TRBJ2-3): GAGVSQTPSNKVTEKGKYVELRCDPISGHTALYWYRQSLGQGPEFLIYFQGTGAADDSGLPNDRFFAVRPEGSVSTLKIQRTERGDSAVYLCASSRSGTSGRATQYFGPGTRLTVL.

This clonotype was counted many times. V gene TRBV20-1 combines with J gene TRBJ2-1, with TRBD2 as a possible D gene (5 bases). Germline CDR1 is DFQATT and CDR2 is SNEGSKA (reference sequence). V was clipped by 5 bases and J by 0 bases, with 17 bases between them. This CDR3 has 16 amino acids. The CDR3 nucleotides read TGCAGTGCTCTAACTTCTAGCCATAGCTCCTACAATGAGCAGTTCTTC. This translates into CSALTSSHSSYNEQFF.

Points on this clonotype: The junction and the germline gene differ at one end; a read error may be behind it. This rearrangement joins TRBV5-1 to TRBJ1-3; D is undetermined. This CDR3 has 14 amino acids. Germline CDR1 SGHRS, CDR2 YFSETQ. The CDR3 loop is CVSSPEFSGNTIYF. For the CDR3, the DNA is TGCGTCAGCAGCCCAGAATTCTCTGGAAACACCATATATTTT.

This clonotype was recorded at least ten times. V is TRBV2 and J is TRBJ2-5, with 9 bases matching TRBD2. Germline V CDR1 and CDR2: SNHLY, FYNNEI. With V trimmed by 3 bases and J by 10 bases, 12 bases remained unmatched. The CDR3 loop spans 15 amino acids. In DNA form, the CDR3 reads TGTGCCAGCAGTGAGGGGCGGGAGGGCATTCGGGACCAGTACTTC. It encodes CASSEGREGIRDQYF.

This rearrangement joins TRBV7-2 to TRBJ2-1; 7 positions match TRBD1. CDR3 length: 15 amino acids. Germline V gene lookup returns CDR1 SGHTA and CDR2 FQGNSA. J lost 8 bases, V lost 1 base, and 8 bases had no gene match. The CDR3 protein is CASSLGVEGAYEQFF. The DNA for the CDR3 is TGTGCCAGCAGCTTAGGGGTCGAGGGGGCATATGAGCAGTTCTTC.

This clonotype was recorded at least ten times. This chain joins TRBV9 and TRBJ2-7; 7 bases agree with TRBD1. Trimming at V came to 2 bases and at J to 2 bases, leaving 4 bases not matched to a gene. The CDR3 covers 14 residues. Germline-derived CDR1 and CDR2 are SGDLS and YYNGEE. The CDR3, as DNA: TGTGCCAGCAGCGTCCGGGACAGACCCTACGAGCAGTACTTC. Translated, it gives CASSVRDRPYEQYF.

This clonotype was recorded many times. This sequence joins TRBV6-1 and TRBJ1-3; D is possibly TRBD1 (6 bases). The V end was cut by 4 bases, the J end by 2 bases, with 15 bases between. Germline loops: CDR1 MNHNS, CDR2 SASEGT. The CDR3 is 16 residues long. The CDR3 DNA reads as TGTGCCAGCAGTGCTCGCCGGACAGTGCCTGGAAACACCATATATTTT. Translating gives CASSARRTVPGNTIYF.

This clonotype was seen many times. This chain uses TRBV30 with TRBJ2-1; 7 positions agree with TRBD1. The germline CDR1 and CDR2 sequences are GTSNPN and SVGIG (reference sequence). The CDR3 runs to 15 residues. V trimming: 3 bases; J trimming: 5 bases; junction bases outside the gene matches: 10. The CDR3 sequence: CAWSRGKVGNNEQFF. The DNA of the CDR3 is TGTGCCTGGAGCAGGGGGAAGGTCGGAAACAATGAGCAGTTCTTC.